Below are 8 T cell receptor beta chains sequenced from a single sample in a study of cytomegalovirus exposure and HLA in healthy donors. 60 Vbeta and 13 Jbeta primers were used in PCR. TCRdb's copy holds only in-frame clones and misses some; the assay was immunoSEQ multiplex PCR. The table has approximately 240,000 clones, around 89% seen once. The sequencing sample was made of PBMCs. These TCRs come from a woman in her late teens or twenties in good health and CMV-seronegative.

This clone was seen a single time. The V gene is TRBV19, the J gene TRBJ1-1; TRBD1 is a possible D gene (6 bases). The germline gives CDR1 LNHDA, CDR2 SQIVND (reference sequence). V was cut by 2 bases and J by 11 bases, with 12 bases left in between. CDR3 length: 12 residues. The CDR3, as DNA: TGTGCCAGTAGTATAACCAGGGGAATGGCTTTCTTT. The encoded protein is CASSITRGMAFF.

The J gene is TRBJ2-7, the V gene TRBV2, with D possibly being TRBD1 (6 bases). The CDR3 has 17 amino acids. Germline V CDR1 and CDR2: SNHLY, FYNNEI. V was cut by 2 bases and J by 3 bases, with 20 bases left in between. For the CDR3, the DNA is TGTGCCAGCAGTGAAAAGGCAGGGACAAGGGGTTTCTACGAGCAGTACTTC. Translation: CASSEKAGTRGFYEQYF. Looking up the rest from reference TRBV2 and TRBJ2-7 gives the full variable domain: EPEVTQTPSHQVTQMGQEVILRCVPISNHLYFYWYRQILGQKVEFLVSFYNNEISEKSEIFDDQFSVERPDGSNFTLKIRSTKLEDSAMYFCASSEKAGTRGFYEQYFGPGTRLTVT.

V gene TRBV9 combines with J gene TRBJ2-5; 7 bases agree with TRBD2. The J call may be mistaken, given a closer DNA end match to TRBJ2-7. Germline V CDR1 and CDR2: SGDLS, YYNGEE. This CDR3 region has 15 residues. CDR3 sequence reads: CASSVFGGNPDEQYF. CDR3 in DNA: TGTGCCAGCAGCGTATTCGGGGGGAACCCCGACGAGCAGTACTTC.

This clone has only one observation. CDR3 nucleotide sequence: TGTGCCAGCAGTGAAAGTGAGTTAGCGGGGGACACAGATACGCAGTATTTT. Translated, it gives CASSESELAGDTDTQYF. The chain carries TRBV2 and TRBJ2-3; TRBD2 agrees at 9 bases. The V gene end was trimmed by 2 bases and the J gene end by 2 bases; junction bases not matched to a gene: 8. Germline V gene lookup returns CDR1 SNHLY and CDR2 FYNNEI. The CDR3 extends over 17 amino acids.

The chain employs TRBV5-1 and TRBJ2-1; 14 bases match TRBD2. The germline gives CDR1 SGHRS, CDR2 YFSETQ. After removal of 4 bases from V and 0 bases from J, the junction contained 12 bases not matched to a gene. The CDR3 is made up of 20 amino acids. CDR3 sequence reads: CASSTRKGTSGSSSYNEQFF. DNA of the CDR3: TGCGCCAGCAGCACTCGCAAAGGGACTAGCGGGAGCAGCTCCTACAATGAGCAGTTCTTC. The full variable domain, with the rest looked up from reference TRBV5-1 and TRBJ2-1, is KAGVTQTPRYLIKTRGQQVTLSCSPISGHRSVSWYQQTPGQGLQFLFEYFSETQRNKGNFPGRFSGRQFSNSRSEMNVSTLELGDSALYLCASSTRKGTSGSSSYNEQFFGPGTRLTVL.

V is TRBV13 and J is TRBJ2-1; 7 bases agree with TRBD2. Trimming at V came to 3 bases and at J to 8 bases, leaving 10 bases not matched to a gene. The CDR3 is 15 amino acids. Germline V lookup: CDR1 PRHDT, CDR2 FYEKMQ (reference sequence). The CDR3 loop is CASSLRRGNGDEQFF. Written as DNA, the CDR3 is TGTGCCAGCAGCTTGAGGCGGGGGAACGGCGATGAGCAGTTCTTC.

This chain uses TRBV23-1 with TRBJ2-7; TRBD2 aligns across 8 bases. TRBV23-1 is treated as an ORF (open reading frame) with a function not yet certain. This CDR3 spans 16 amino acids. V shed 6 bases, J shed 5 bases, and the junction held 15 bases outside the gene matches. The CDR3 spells CASSRLGSGRCHEQYF. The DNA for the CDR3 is TGCGCCAGCAGCCGCTTGGGGAGCGGGAGATGCCACGAGCAGTACTTC.

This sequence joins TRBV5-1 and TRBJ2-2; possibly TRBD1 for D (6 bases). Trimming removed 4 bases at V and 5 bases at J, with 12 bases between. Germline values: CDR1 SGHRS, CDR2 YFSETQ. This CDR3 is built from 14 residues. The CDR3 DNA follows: TGCGCCAGCAGCAACGGACAGATGACCGGGGAGCTGTTTTTT. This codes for CASSNGQMTGELFF.